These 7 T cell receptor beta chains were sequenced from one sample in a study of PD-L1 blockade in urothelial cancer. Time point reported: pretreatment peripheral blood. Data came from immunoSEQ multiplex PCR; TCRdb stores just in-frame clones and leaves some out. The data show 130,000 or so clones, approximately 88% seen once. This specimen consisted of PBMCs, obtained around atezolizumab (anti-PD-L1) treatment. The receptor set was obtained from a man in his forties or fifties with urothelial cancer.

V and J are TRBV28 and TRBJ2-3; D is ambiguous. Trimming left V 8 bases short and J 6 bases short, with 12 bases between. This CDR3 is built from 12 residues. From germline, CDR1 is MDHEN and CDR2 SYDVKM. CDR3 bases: TGTGCCAGCGAAGACTCCCCGGATACGCAGTATTTT. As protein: CASEDSPDTQYF.

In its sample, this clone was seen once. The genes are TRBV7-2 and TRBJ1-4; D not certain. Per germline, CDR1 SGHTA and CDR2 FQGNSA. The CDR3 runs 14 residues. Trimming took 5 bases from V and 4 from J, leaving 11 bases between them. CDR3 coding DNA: TGTGCCAGCAGCCCAGGTGGCCTTAATGAAAAACTGTTTTTT. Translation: CASSPGGLNEKLFF.

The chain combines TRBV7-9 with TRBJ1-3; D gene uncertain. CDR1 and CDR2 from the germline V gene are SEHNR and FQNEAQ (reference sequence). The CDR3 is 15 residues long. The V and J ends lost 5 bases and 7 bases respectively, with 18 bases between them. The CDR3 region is CASSAARGALNTIYF. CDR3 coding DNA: TGTGCCAGCAGCGCTGCCCGGGGTGCTTTGAACACCATATATTTT.

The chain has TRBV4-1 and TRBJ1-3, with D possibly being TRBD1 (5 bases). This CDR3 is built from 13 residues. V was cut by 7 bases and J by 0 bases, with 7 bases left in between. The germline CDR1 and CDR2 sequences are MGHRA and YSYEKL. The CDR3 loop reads CASNRSSGNTIYF. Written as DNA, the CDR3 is TGCGCCAGCAACAGGAGCTCTGGAAACACCATATATTTT.

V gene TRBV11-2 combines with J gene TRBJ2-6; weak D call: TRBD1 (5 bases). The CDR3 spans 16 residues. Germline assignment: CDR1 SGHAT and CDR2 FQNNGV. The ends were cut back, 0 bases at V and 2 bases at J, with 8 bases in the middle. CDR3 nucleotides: TGTGCCAGCAGCTTAGATTGGGGCCCTGGGGCCAACGTCCTGACTTTC. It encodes CASSLDWGPGANVLTF.

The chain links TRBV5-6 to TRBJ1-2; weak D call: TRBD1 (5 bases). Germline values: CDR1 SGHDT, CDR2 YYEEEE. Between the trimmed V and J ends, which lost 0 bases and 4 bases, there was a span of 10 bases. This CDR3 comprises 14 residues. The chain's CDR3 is CASSLGGAAYGYTF. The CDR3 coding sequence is TGTGCCAGCAGCTTGGGGGGCGCAGCCTATGGCTACACCTTC.

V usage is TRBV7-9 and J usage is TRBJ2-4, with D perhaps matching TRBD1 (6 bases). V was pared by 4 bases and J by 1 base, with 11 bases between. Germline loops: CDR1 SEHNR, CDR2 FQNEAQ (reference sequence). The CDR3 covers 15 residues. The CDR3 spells CASSYTGTAKNIQYF. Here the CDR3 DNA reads TGTGCCAGCAGCTATACAGGGACCGCCAAAAACATTCAGTACTTC.